The clone carrying this TCR beta chain has ten or more counts. Its antigen remains unknown. One entry per CDR3 protein results from TCRdb running MiXCR on the 5' RACE reads. The sample carries 150,000 to 200,000 distinct CDR3 sequences, 15% to 20% recorded once. The source of the sample is a study of CD8 T cells in ankylosing spondylitis. There are 14 residues in the CDR3. Germline V gives CDR1 LGHDT, CDR2 YNNKEL (reference sequence). Trimming stripped 3 bases from V and 3 bases from J, with 9 bases between. Study-level results: Made up of fewer than ten highly homologous variants, a TCR beta motif appeared characteristic of ankylosing spondylitis blood.

The chain combines TRBV3-1 with TRBJ2-1, with D unresolved. The receptor's source is a male donor between 5 and 29 years old with ankylosing spondylitis or in good health (not recorded which). The sample was blood, either unsorted or a sorted T cell fraction (not recorded which). CDR3 sequence reads: CASSQMPNYNEQFF. The CDR3 DNA is TGTGCCAGCAGCCAGATGCCTAACTACAATGAGCAGTTCTTC.